This T cell receptor beta chain stems from a study of T cell changes during pregnancy in multiple sclerosis. Repertoires were generated with immunoSEQ multiplex PCR, while TCRdb's copy carries only in-frame clones and drops some. The table has around 52,000 clones, about 91% seen once. Trimming took 6 bases from V and 7 from J; bases not matched to a gene: 9. This CDR3 region has 14 residues. CDR1 and CDR2 (germline): LNHDA, SQIVND (reference sequence). Material: CD4+ T cells from peripheral blood mononuclear cells, obtained in the second trimester of pregnancy. J is TRBJ1-1 and V is TRBV19, with 9 nucleotides matching TRBD1. The TCR sequence derives from a female donor with multiple sclerosis, enrolled in a pregnancy study. The CDR3, as DNA: TGTGCCAGTAGACTACAGGGGGCGTACGGTGAAGCTTTCTTT. Its protein product is CASRLQGAYGEAFF.